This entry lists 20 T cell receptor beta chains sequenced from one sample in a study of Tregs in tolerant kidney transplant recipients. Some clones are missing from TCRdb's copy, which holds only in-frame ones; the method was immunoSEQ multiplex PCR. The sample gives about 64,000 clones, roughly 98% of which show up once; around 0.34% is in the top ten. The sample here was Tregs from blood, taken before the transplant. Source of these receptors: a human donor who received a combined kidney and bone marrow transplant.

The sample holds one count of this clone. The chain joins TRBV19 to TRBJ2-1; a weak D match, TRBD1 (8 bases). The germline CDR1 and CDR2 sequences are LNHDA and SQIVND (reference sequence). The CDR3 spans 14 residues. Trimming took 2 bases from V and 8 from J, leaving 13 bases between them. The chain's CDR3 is CASSIPQGGYEQFF. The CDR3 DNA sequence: TGTGCCAGTAGTATACCACAGGGGGGGTATGAGCAGTTCTTC.

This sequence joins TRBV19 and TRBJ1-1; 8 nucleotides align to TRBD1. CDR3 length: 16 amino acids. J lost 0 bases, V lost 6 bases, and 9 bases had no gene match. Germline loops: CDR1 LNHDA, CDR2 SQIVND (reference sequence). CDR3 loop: CASRPGQGFMNTEAFF. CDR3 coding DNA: TGTGCCAGTAGACCTGGACAGGGTTTCATGAACACTGAAGCTTTCTTT.

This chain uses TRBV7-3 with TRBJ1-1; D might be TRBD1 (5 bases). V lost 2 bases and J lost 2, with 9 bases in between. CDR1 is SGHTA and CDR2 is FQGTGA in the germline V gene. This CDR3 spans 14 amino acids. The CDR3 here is CASSLGGANTEAFF. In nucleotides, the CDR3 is TGTGCCAGCAGCTTAGGAGGGGCAAACACTGAAGCTTTCTTT.

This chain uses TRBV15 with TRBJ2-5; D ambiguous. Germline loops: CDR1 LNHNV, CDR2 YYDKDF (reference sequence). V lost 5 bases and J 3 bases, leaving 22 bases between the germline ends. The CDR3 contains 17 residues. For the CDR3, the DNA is TGTGCCACCAGCCCTTACCGCCGGGTTTCATATAAAGAGACCCAGTACTTC. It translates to CATSPYRRVSYKETQYF.

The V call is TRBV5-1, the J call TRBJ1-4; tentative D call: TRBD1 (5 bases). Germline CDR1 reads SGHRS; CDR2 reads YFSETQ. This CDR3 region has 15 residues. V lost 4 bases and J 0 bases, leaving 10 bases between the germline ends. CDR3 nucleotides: TGCGCCAGCAGCGCGGGGGGGACAACTAATGAAAAACTGTTTTTT. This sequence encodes CASSAGGTTNEKLFF.

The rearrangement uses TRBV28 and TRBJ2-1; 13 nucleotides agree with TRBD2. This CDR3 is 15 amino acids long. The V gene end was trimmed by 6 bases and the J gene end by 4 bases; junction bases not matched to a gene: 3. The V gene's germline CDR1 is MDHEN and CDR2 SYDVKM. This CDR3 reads CASRTSGGPYNEQFF. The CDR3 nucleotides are TGTGCCAGCAGGACTAGCGGGGGGCCATACAATGAGCAGTTCTTC.

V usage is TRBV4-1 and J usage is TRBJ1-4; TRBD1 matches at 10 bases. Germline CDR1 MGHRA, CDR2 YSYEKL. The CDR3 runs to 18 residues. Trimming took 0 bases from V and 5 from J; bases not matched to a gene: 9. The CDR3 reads CASSQEGTGAASNEKLFF. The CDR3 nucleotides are TGCGCCAGCAGCCAAGAAGGGACAGGGGCGGCGAGCAATGAAAAACTGTTTTTT.

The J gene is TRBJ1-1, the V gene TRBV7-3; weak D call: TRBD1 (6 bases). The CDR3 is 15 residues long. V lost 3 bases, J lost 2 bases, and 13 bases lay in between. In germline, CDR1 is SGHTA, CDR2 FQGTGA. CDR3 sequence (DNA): TGTGCCAGCAGCTTTACAGGGAAGAAAAACACTGAAGCTTTCTTT. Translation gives CASSFTGKKNTEAFF.

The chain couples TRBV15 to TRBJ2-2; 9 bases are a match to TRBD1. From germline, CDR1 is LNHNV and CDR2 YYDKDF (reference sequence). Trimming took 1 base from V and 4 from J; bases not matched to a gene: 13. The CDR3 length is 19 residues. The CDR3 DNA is TGTGCCACCAGCAGAGCTAGAAACAGGGGGCGGGTGAGCACCGGGGAGCTGTTTTTT. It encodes CATSRARNRGRVSTGELFF.

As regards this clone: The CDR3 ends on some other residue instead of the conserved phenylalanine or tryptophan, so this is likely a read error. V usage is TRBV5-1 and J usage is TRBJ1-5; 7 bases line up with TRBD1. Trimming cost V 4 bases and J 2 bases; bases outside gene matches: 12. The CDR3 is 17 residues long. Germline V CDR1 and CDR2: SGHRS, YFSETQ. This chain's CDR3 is CASSPGTALPGNQPQHS. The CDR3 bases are TGCGCCAGCAGCCCAGGGACAGCATTACCGGGCAATCAGCCCCAGCATTCT.

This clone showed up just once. The CDR3, as DNA: TGCGCCAGCAGCAGGCAGGGATGGGTTGAAGCTTTCTTT. Translating it yields CASSRQGWVEAFF. The V and J genes are TRBV5-1 and TRBJ1-1, with D perhaps TRBD1 (5 bases). This CDR3 is built from 13 residues. The V end was cut by 4 bases, the J end by 7 bases, with 14 bases between. CDR1 and CDR2 (germline): SGHRS, YFSETQ.

As DNA, the CDR3 is TGTGCCAGCTCACCACGATCTAGCGGGTGGTCCTACGAGCAGTACTTC. Protein product: CASSPRSSGWSYEQYF. The rearrangement joins TRBV18 to TRBJ2-7; 8 bases are shared with TRBD2. Trimming removed 1 base from V and 1 base from J; junction bases left unmatched: 6. The length of the CDR3 is 16 residues. Germline V gives CDR1 KGHSH, CDR2 LQKENI.

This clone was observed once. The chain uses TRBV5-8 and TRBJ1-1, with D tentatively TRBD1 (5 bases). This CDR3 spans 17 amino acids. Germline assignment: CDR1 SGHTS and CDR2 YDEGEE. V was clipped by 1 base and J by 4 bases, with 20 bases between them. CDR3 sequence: CASSLYRISNQVTEAFF. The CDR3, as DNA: TGTGCCAGCAGCTTGTACAGGATTTCCAACCAGGTCACTGAAGCTTTCTTT.

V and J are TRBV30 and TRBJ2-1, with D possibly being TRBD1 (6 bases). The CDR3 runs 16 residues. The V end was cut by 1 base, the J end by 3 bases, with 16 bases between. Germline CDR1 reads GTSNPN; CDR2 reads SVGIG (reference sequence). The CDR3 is CAWSGGQKIIYNEQFF. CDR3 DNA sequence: TGTGCCTGGAGTGGCGGACAGAAGATCATCTACAATGAGCAGTTCTTC.

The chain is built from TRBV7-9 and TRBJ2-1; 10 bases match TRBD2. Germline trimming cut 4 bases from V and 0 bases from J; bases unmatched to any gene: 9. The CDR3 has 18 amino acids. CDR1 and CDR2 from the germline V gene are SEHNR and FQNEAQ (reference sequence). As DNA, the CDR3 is TGTGCCAGCAGCTCACCGGGACTAGCGCCGAGCTCCTACAATGAGCAGTTCTTC. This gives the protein CASSSPGLAPSSYNEQFF.

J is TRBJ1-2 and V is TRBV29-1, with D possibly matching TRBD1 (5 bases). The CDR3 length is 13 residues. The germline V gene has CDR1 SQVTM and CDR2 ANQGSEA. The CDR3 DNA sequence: TGCCCACAAAATATAGTAGGGGTTCATGGCTACACCTTC. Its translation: CPQNIVGVHGYTF.

The CDR3 nucleotides are TGTGCCAGCAGCTTAGGGGGGACTTTATACAATGAGCAGTTCTTC. As protein: CASSLGGTLYNEQFF. The chain couples TRBV11-3 to TRBJ2-1, with D possibly being TRBD2 (6 bases). The length of the CDR3 is 15 residues. Per germline, CDR1 SGHNT and CDR2 YENEEA. V was pared by 1 base and J by 4 bases, with 11 bases between.

The CDR3 region has the DNA TGTGCCAGCAGTAATGGACAGATGAACACCGGGGAGCTGTTTTTT. It codes for CASSNGQMNTGELFF. J is TRBJ2-2 and V is TRBV6-5; TRBD1 might be the D (6 bases). The CDR3 totals 15 residues. Trimming removed 5 bases at V and 1 base at J, with 11 bases between. The germline CDR1 and CDR2 sequences are MNHEY and SVGAGI.

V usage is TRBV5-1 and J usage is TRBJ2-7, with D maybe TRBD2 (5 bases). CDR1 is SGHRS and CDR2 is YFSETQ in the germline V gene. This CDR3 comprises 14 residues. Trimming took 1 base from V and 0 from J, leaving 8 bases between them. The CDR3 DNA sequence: TGCGCCAGCAGCTTGCCTAGCAGCTCCTACGAGCAGTACTTC. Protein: CASSLPSSSYEQYF.

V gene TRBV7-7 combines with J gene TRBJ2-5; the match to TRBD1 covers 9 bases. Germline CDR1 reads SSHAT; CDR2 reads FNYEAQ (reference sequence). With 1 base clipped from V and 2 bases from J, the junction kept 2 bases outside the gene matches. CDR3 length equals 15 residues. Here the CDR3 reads CASSLGTGVQETQYF. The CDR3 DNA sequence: TGTGCCAGCAGCTTAGGGACAGGGGTACAAGAGACCCAGTACTTC. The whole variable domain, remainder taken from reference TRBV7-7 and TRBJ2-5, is GAGVSQSPRYKVTKRGQDVTLRCDPISSHATLYWYQQALGQGPEFLTYFNYEAQPDKSGLPSDRFSAERPEGSISTLTIQRTEQRDSAMYRCASSLGTGVQETQYFGPGTRLLVL.